This TCR beta chain appears in the sequencing data of a study of T cells in Graves' hyperthyroidism and ophthalmopathy (dated by TCRdb to between 2018 and 2021). About the full investigation: Peripheral blood samples were taken at the time of initial diagnosis, prior to any treatment. TCR V-J signatures able to tell the groups apart were searched for in a discovery cohort of around 95 patients, of whom around 43 had Graves' ophthalmopathy and roughly 58 had stable Graves' hyperthyroidism. Prospective prediction of ophthalmopathy was tested in an independent validation cohort consisting of some 20 hyperthyroidism patients and 15 or so patients who later progressed to ophthalmopathy. For training and testing, the approximately 92 patients in the discovery cohort were randomly divided in a 7:3 ratio. Thyroid tissue and blood T-cell repertoires from roughly 6 Graves' hyperthyroidism patients were also compared in the study. Once sampling was done, hyperthyroidism patients were given methimazole at a starting dose of 30 mg daily, whereas ophthalmopathy patients were given high-dose intravenous methylprednisolone. The paper describes TCR Vbeta CDR3 sequencing of around 140 peripheral blood samples, made up of roughly 40 ophthalmopathy patients, approximately 76 hyperthyroidism patients and roughly 17 progressor patients.

Stable Graves' hyperthyroidism was defined as no progression to ophthalmopathy during 18 months of follow-up. The hyperthyroidism patients were between 18 and 65 years old and newly diagnosed, with a disease duration of less than 2 months. Exclusion was applied to patients with uncontrolled infections, other autoimmune diseases, pregnancy or lactation. Diagnoses relied on clinical symptoms, serum thyroxine and TRAb, thyroid ultrasound and orbital computed tomography. PBMCs were isolated from about 9.2 ml of fresh peripheral blood by Ficoll-Paque density gradient centrifugation. Total RNA was extracted using Trizol reagent, and RNA quality was assessed on an Agilent 2100 Bioanalyzer. Amplification of TCR beta CDR3 regions was carried out from RNA transcripts. The TCR CDR3 was subjected to a first round of RT-PCR using the HTBI primer set and the Qiagen OneStep RT-PCR kit. A second multiplex PCR round built the libraries, followed by size selection and purification. Paired-end sequencing of the libraries was performed with 100 bp reads on an Illumina HiSeq2000. Turning to the authors' computational methods: Raw data were processed with SOAPnuke, discarding reads with adapters, uncalled bases, mean Phred below 15, or no exact constant-primer or identifier match. High-quality paired reads were merged with COPE v1.2.5, and unique nucleotide sequences were defined as clonotypes. MiTCR v1.1 was used to align clonotypes to the IMGT TRBV, TRBD and TRBJ reference segments. The analysis was restricted to V-J combinations with a frequency above 0.0001, which together covered 98% to 99.2% of the repertoires. A TCS score was defined as the ratio between F50 (clonal expansion) and ExV (chaos), using BLOSUM62-based TCRdist between CDR3 peptides within each V-J. Welch's t-statistics and random forest reduced 500 to 550 V-J features to under 15, which were used in a naive Bayes classifier (R e1071). Thyroid-blood repertoire similarity was quantified with the Morisita-Horn index. TCRdb applied fastp at Q25 and MiXCR to the public reads, then kept only in-frame beta chains. Rows with a matching CDR3 protein are joined into one entry that keeps the most common DNA and genes. None of the V and J calls come from the authors' own analysis; TCRdb made them. The sample table holds hundreds of thousands of distinct CDR3 sequences, of which 35% to 40% were seen once. The ten largest clonotypes hold over 8% of the sample.

General findings and caveats noted by the study authors: Ophthalmopathy was separated from stable hyperthyroidism by a 13 V-J signature model, with around 90% sensitivity and roughly 81% specificity obtained in cross-validation and 80%/75% obtained in testing. Most expanded thyroid clonotypes (frequency above 0.001) were also detected in blood, suggesting blood repertoires may reflect thyroid immune responses. No statistical method was used to set the sample size in advance, and investigators knew the group allocation. In validation, the model predicted progression to ophthalmopathy with around 71% sensitivity and less than 80% specificity, a median of approximately 6.7 months before onset.

V sheds 4 bases and J sheds 0 bases, leaving 13 bases between their ends. The CDR3 goes from the cysteine to the phenylalanine over 15 residues. This entry keeps only the CDR3 DNA: 45 bases, framed from base 1. CDR1 and CDR2 (LNHDA, SQIVND) derive from the germline V gene (reference sequence). On this clonotype: The antigen it recognizes is unknown. No much larger clonotype is one base removed from it; base qualities were not supplied.

Input material: blood. Rearrangement joined TRBV19 to TRBJ2-7, with the D gene not clear enough to name. The receptor comes from a man between 18 and 29 years old with Graves' hyperthyroidism. The nucleotide sequence is given as TGTGCCAGTAGTAAAGAGCATTTCAGCTCCTACGAGCAGTACTTC. This translates into CASSKEHFSSYEQYF.